This T cell receptor beta chain was sequenced during a study of cytomegalovirus exposure and HLA in healthy donors. Study-level results: Another analysis was done later, and it associated roughly 15,000 TCR beta sequences with HLA alleles at 0.05 false discovery rate.

The CDR3 is 15 residues long. Germline V gives CDR1 SNHLY, CDR2 FYNNEI. Trimming stripped 6 bases from V and 4 bases from J, with 17 bases between. Turning to this clone: Its target is unknown.

The PCR used 60 Vbeta and 13 Jbeta primers. The table came from immunoSEQ multiplex PCR; TCRdb's copy has only in-frame clones and leaves some out. The sample has 85,000 to 100,000 clones, roughly 80% seen once; the top ten hold about 3.5%. The chain carries TRBV2 and TRBJ2-3; weak D call: TRBD2 (7 bases). The clonotype was recovered from a man aged 35 to 55 in good health and CMV-seronegative. Sample: PBMCs. The CDR3 bases are TGTGCCAGCAGCTGGGCGAGGGGGGGCCCAGATACGCAGTATTTT. It is translated as CASSWARGGPDTQYF.